This is a list of T cell receptor beta chains from one sample in a study of blood T cell repertoires in COVID-19. The repertoire was sequenced with immunoSEQ multiplex PCR; TCRdb's copy has only in-frame clones and lacks some. The profile shows about 140,000 clones, 85% to 90% of them singletons. The sequenced material came from peripheral blood. These receptor sequences come from a woman in her sixties with acute or convalescent COVID-19. The CDR3 runs from the conserved cysteine through the conserved F or W. The order of the fields is CDR3 protein, CDR3 DNA, V gene, J gene, clone size, D gene. The D gene is left open where the match is weak. Some rows mark clone size as missing; the rest say once, few, many or name a class of expanded clone.

CDR3aa: CGTGGTGGREQFF
CDR3nt: TGTGGAACCGGGGGGACAGGGGGGCGGGAGCAGTTCTTC
v_gene: TRBV6-5
j_gene: TRBJ2-1
abundance: NA
d_gene: TRBD1

CDR3aa: CASSLAGTSGGGDTQYF
CDR3nt: TGCGCCAGCAGCTTAGCCGGGACTAGCGGGGGAGGCGATACGCAGTATTTT
v_gene: TRBV5-1
j_gene: TRBJ2-3
abundance: NA
d_gene: TRBD2

CDR3aa: CASSSGGSGNEKLFF
CDR3nt: TGCGCCAGCAGCTCTGGGGGGAGTGGTAATGAAAAACTGTTTTTT
v_gene: TRBV5-1
j_gene: TRBJ1-4
abundance: NA
d_gene: NA

CDR3aa: CASSQGDRGIIYSPLHF
CDR3nt: TGTGCCAGCAGCCAAGGCGACAGGGGAATAATCTATTCACCCCTCCACTTT
v_gene: TRBV3-1/TRBV3-2
j_gene: TRBJ1-6
abundance: NA
d_gene: TRBD1

CDR3aa: CAWSADRGLPYSNQPQHF
CDR3nt: TGTGCCTGGAGTGCTGACAGGGGACTTCCATATAGCAATCAGCCCCAGCATTTT
v_gene: TRBV30
j_gene: TRBJ1-5
abundance: NA
d_gene: TRBD1

CDR3aa: CAWGGQPTEAFF
CDR3nt: TGTGCCTGGGGAGGACAACCTACTGAAGCTTTCTTT
v_gene: TRBV30
j_gene: TRBJ1-1
abundance: NA
d_gene: NA

CDR3aa: CASSPSSEANYGYTF
CDR3nt: TGTGCCAGCTCACCGAGCAGCGAAGCTAACTATGGCTACACCTTC
v_gene: TRBV18
j_gene: TRBJ1-2
abundance: NA
d_gene: NA

CDR3aa: CASSPRGRGNNEQFF
CDR3nt: TGTGCCAGCAGCCCGCGGGGGAGGGGGAACAATGAGCAGTTCTTC
v_gene: TRBV7-2
j_gene: TRBJ2-1
abundance: NA
d_gene: NA

CDR3aa: CASSASRGTDTQYF
CDR3nt: TGTGCCAGCAGCGCATCCCGGGGCACAGATACGCAGTATTTT
v_gene: TRBV11-3
j_gene: TRBJ2-3
abundance: NA
d_gene: NA

CDR3aa: CASSLETEHEQYF
CDR3nt: TGTGCCAGCAGCTTAGAGACAGAGCACGAGCAGTACTTC
v_gene: TRBV11-3
j_gene: TRBJ2-7
abundance: NA
d_gene: NA

CDR3aa: CASSKPGTGPNEQFF
CDR3nt: TGTGCCAGTAGTAAACCCGGGACAGGGCCCAATGAGCAGTTCTTC
v_gene: TRBV19
j_gene: TRBJ2-1
abundance: NA
d_gene: TRBD1

CDR3aa: CASSPLRTGSFTDEQYF
CDR3nt: TGTGCCAGCAGCCCCTTAAGGACAGGGAGTTTCACCGACGAGCAGTACTTC
v_gene: TRBV7-9
j_gene: TRBJ2-7
abundance: NA
d_gene: TRBD1

CDR3aa: CASSLDSGSYEQYF
CDR3nt: TGTGCCAGCAGCTTAGATTCCGGCTCCTACGAGCAGTACTTC
v_gene: TRBV11-3
j_gene: TRBJ2-7
abundance: NA
d_gene: NA

CDR3aa: CASSFSGLGEAFF
CDR3nt: TGTGCCAGCAGTTTCTCGGGACTCGGAGAAGCTTTCTTT
v_gene: TRBV28
j_gene: TRBJ1-1
abundance: NA
d_gene: NA

CDR3aa: CAWPPPGQGAGDTQYF
CDR3nt: TGTGCCTGGCCCCCCCCGGGACAGGGGGCCGGAGATACGCAGTATTTT
v_gene: TRBV30
j_gene: TRBJ2-3
abundance: NA
d_gene: TRBD1

CDR3aa: CASSWRATSGGIYSYEQYF
CDR3nt: TGTGCCAGCAGCTGGAGGGCGACTAGCGGGGGGATCTACTCCTACGAGCAGTACTTC
v_gene: TRBV5-6
j_gene: TRBJ2-7
abundance: NA
d_gene: TRBD2

CDR3aa: CASSFPGLSGGALDTQYF
CDR3nt: TGTGCCAGCAGTTTCCCCGGGTTGAGCGGGGGGGCCTTAGATACGCAGTATTTT
v_gene: TRBV28
j_gene: TRBJ2-3
abundance: NA
d_gene: TRBD2

CDR3aa: CASSPLGGRFAGNTIYF
CDR3nt: TGTGCCAGCAGCCCCTTAGGGGGACGCTTTGCTGGAAACACCATATATTTT
v_gene: TRBV7-9
j_gene: TRBJ1-3
abundance: NA
d_gene: NA

CDR3aa: CASGPGRGGLGGELFF
CDR3nt: TGTGCTAGTGGCCCCGGCAGGGGTGGGTTAGGCGGGGAGCTGTTTTTT
v_gene: TRBV12-5
j_gene: TRBJ2-2
abundance: few
d_gene: NA

CDR3aa: CASSQAWTVNYEQYF
CDR3nt: TGCGCCAGCAGCCAAGCGTGGACAGTTAACTACGAGCAGTACTTC
v_gene: TRBV4-1
j_gene: TRBJ2-7
abundance: NA
d_gene: NA

CDR3aa: CASSRVHQGLYEQYF
CDR3nt: TGTGCCAGCAGCCGAGTTCACCAGGGGCTCTACGAGCAGTACTTC
v_gene: TRBV11-2
j_gene: TRBJ2-7
abundance: once
d_gene: NA

CDR3aa: CASSSRAGLENEQYF
CDR3nt: TGTGCCAGTAGTAGCCGTGCGGGGCTAGAAAACGAGCAGTACTTC
v_gene: TRBV19
j_gene: TRBJ2-7
abundance: NA
d_gene: NA

CDR3aa: CASRLDRANTEAFF
CDR3nt: TGTGCCAGCAGATTGGACAGGGCGAACACTGAAGCTTTCTTT
v_gene: TRBV6-5
j_gene: TRBJ1-1
abundance: NA
d_gene: TRBD1

CDR3aa: CASSPPGGVQETQYF
CDR3nt: TGTGCCAGCAGCCCCCCGGGGGGGGTCCAAGAGACCCAGTACTTC
v_gene: TRBV3-1/TRBV3-2
j_gene: TRBJ2-5
abundance: medium-sized
d_gene: TRBD2

CDR3aa: CASSLDFDEQFF
CDR3nt: TGTGCCAGCAGCTTAGATTTCGATGAGCAGTTCTTC
v_gene: TRBV7-9
j_gene: TRBJ2-1
abundance: NA
d_gene: NA

CDR3aa: CASSQDRGQGEQYF
CDR3nt: TGTGCCAGCTCGCAGGACAGGGGGCAGGGCGAGCAGTACTTC
v_gene: TRBV11-2
j_gene: TRBJ2-7
abundance: NA
d_gene: TRBD1

CDR3aa: CASSQVGDTRVYEQYF
CDR3nt: TGTGCCAGCAGCCAAGTGGGGGACACTAGGGTCTACGAGCAGTACTTC
v_gene: TRBV4-2
j_gene: TRBJ2-7
abundance: NA
d_gene: NA

CDR3aa: CASSFQNARAQHF
CDR3nt: TGTGCCAGCAGTTTCCAAAATGCGAGGGCCCAGCATTTT
v_gene: TRBV28
j_gene: TRBJ1-5
abundance: NA
d_gene: NA

CDR3aa: CSVPQGAGGYTF
CDR3nt: TGCAGCGTTCCACAGGGGGCGGGAGGCTACACCTTC
v_gene: TRBV29-1
j_gene: TRBJ1-2
abundance: NA
d_gene: TRBD1

CDR3aa: CASTYGAGRGTYNEQFF
CDR3nt: TGTGCCAGTACATATGGGGCGGGGCGGGGGACCTACAATGAGCAGTTCTTC
v_gene: TRBV19
j_gene: TRBJ2-1
abundance: NA
d_gene: TRBD2

CDR3aa: CASSLPGQVGETQYF
CDR3nt: TGTGCCAGCAGTTTACCCGGACAGGTGGGAGAGACCCAGTACTTC
v_gene: TRBV28
j_gene: TRBJ2-5
abundance: NA
d_gene: TRBD1

CDR3aa: CASSEGTDFYGYTF
CDR3nt: TGCGCCAGCAGTGAGGGGACAGACTTCTATGGCTACACCTTC
v_gene: TRBV10-1
j_gene: TRBJ1-2
abundance: NA
d_gene: TRBD1

CDR3aa: CASSPQTGGGQPQHF
CDR3nt: TGTGCCAGCAGTCCTCAGACAGGGGGCGGTCAGCCCCAGCATTTT
v_gene: TRBV28
j_gene: TRBJ1-5
abundance: once
d_gene: TRBD1

CDR3aa: CASSSYRGGGNTIYF
CDR3nt: TGTGCCAGCAGTTCCTACAGGGGAGGAGGAAACACCATATATTTT
v_gene: TRBV6-6
j_gene: TRBJ1-3
abundance: NA
d_gene: TRBD1

CDR3aa: CASSPKWGQGPNEQFF
CDR3nt: TGTGCCAGCAGCCCCAAGTGGGGACAGGGGCCTAATGAGCAGTTCTTC
v_gene: TRBV3-1/TRBV3-2
j_gene: TRBJ2-1
abundance: NA
d_gene: TRBD1

CDR3aa: CASSVRGRSYGYTF
CDR3nt: TGTGCCAGCTCGGTCAGGGGGCGTAGCTATGGCTACACCTTC
v_gene: TRBV18
j_gene: TRBJ1-2
abundance: few
d_gene: TRBD1

CDR3aa: CASSSRDREAPYGYTF
CDR3nt: TGTGCCAGCAGTTCTCGGGACAGGGAAGCCCCCTATGGCTACACCTTC
v_gene: TRBV6-5
j_gene: TRBJ1-2
abundance: few
d_gene: TRBD1

CDR3aa: CASSLDGQALYGYTF
CDR3nt: TGCGCCAGCAGCTTGGACGGACAGGCCCTCTATGGCTACACCTTC
v_gene: TRBV5-1
j_gene: TRBJ1-2
abundance: NA
d_gene: TRBD1

CDR3aa: CASSPSYSNQPQHF
CDR3nt: TGTGCCAGCAGCCCCAGTTATAGCAATCAGCCCCAGCATTTT
v_gene: TRBV5-5
j_gene: TRBJ1-5
abundance: NA
d_gene: NA